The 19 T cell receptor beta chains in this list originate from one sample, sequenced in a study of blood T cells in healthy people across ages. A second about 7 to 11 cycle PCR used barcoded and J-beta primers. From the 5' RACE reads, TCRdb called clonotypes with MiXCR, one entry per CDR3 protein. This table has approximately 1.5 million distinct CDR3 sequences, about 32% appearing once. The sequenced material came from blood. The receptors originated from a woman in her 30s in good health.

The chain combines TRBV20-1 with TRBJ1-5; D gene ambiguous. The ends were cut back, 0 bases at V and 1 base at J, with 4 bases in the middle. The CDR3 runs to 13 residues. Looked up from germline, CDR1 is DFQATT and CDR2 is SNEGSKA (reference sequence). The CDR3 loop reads CSAREISNQPQHF. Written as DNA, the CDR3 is TGCAGTGCTAGAGAGATAAGCAATCAGCCCCAGCATTTT.

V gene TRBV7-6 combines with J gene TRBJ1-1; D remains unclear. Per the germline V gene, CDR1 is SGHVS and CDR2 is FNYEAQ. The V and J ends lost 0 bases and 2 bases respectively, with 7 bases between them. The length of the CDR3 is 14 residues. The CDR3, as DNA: TGTGCCAGCAGCTTAGCCACAGCCAACACTGAAGCTTTCTTT. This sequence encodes CASSLATANTEAFF.

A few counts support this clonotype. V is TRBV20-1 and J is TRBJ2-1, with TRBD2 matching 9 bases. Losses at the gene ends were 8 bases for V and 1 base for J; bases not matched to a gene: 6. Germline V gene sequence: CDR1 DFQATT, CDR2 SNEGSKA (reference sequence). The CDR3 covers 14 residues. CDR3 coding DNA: TGCAGTACAAGACTAGCGGATTCCTACAATGAGCAGTTCTTC. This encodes CSTRLADSYNEQFF.

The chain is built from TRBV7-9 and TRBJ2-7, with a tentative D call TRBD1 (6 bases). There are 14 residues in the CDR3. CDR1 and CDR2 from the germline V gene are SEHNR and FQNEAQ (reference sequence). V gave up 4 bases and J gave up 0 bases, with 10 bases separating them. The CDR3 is CASSSSGDSYEQYF. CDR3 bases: TGTGCCAGCAGCTCATCAGGGGACTCCTACGAGCAGTACTTC. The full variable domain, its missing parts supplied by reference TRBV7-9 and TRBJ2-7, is DTGVSQNPRHKITKRGQNVTFRCDPISEHNRLYWYRQTLGQGPEFLTYFQNEAQLEKSRLLSDRFSAERPKGSFSTLEIQRTEQGDSAMYLCASSSSGDSYEQYFGPGTRLTVT.

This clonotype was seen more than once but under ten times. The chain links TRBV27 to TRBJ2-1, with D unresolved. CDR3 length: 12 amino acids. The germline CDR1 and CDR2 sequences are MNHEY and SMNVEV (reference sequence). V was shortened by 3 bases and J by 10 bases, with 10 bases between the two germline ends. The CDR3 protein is CASSFLSGEQFF. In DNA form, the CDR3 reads TGTGCCAGCAGTTTCTTAAGTGGCGAGCAGTTCTTC.

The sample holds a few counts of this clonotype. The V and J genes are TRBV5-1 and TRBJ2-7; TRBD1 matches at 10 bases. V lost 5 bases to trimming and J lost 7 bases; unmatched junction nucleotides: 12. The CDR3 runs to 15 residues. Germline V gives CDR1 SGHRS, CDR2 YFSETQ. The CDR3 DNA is TGCGCCAGCAGACCGCCCGGGACAGGGGCACTAGAGCAGTACTTC. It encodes CASRPPGTGALEQYF.

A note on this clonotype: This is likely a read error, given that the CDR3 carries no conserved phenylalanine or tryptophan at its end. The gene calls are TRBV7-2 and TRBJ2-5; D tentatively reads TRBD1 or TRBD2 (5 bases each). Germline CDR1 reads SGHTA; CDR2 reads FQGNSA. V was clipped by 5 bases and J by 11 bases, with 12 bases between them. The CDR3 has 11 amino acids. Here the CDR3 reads CASSLGTEQYC. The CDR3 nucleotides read TGTGCCAGCAGCCTTGGGACGGAGCAGTACTGC.

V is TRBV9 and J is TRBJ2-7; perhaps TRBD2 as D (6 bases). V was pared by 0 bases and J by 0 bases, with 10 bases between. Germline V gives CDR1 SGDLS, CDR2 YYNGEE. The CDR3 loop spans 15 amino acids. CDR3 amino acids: CASSVGGTDSYEQYF. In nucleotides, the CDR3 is TGTGCCAGCAGCGTAGGCGGGACGGACTCCTACGAGCAGTACTTC. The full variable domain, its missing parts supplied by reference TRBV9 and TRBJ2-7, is DSGVTQTPKHLITATGQRVTLRCSPRSGDLSVYWYQQSLDQGLQFLIQYYNGEERAKGNILERFSAQQFPDLHSELNLSSLELGDSALYFCASSVGGTDSYEQYFGPGTRLTVT.

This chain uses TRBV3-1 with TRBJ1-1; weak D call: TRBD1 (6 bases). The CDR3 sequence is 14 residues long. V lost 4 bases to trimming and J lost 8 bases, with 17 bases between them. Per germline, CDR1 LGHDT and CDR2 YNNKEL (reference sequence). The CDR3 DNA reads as TGTGCCAGCAGCCCCCAGGGGCCGGCGGGGGAAGCTTTCTTT. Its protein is CASSPQGPAGEAFF.

The CDR3 region has the DNA TGTGCCAGCATCGCCAGCAATCAGCCCCAGCATTTT. It translates to CASIASNQPQHF. The chain joins TRBV27 to TRBJ1-5; D unclear. The CDR3 has 12 residues. The V and J ends lost 7 bases and 1 base respectively, with 5 bases between them. Germline V gives CDR1 MNHEY, CDR2 SMNVEV (reference sequence).

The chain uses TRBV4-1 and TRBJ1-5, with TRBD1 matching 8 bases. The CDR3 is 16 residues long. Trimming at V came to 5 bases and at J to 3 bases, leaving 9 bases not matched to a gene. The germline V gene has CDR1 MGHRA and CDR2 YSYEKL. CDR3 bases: TGCGCCAGCAGCAGTACCGGGACAGGTGACAATCAGCCCCAGCATTTT. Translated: CASSSTGTGDNQPQHF.

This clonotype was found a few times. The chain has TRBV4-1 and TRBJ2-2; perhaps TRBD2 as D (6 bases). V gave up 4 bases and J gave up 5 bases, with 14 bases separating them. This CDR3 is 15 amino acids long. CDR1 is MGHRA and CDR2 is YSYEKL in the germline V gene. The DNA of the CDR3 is TGCGCCAGCAGCCGACCGGGACTGGGAACCGGGGAGCTGTTTTTT. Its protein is CASSRPGLGTGELFF.

The CDR3 nucleotides read TGTGCCAGCAGTGAATCGGGAGGCCGTTCAATCATGGAGACCCAGTACTTC. This translates into CASSESGGRSIMETQYF. This chain joins TRBV2 and TRBJ2-7; 7 nucleotides agree with TRBD2. Gene TRBJ2-5 matches the end of the DNA better, so the J call may be wrong. The CDR3 runs to 17 residues. Germline V lookup: CDR1 SNHLY, CDR2 FYNNEI.

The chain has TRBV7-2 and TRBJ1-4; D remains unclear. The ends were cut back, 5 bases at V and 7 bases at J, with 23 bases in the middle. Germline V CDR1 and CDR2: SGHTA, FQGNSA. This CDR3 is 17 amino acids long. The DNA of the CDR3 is TGTGCCAGCAGCCTAGAAGTCGGCACCCCAGGCAGTGAAAAACTGTTTTTT. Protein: CASSLEVGTPGSEKLFF.

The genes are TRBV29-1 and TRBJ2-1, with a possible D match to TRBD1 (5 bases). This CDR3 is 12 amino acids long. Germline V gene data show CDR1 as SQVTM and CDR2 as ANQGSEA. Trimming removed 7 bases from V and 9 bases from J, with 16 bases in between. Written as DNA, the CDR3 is TGCAGCGCCGCCAGGGAAATGATTGAGCAGTTCTTC. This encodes CSAAREMIEQFF.

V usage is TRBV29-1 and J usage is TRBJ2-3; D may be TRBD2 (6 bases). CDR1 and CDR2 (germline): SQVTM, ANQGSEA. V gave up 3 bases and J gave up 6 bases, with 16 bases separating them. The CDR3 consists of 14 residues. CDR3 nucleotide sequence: TGCAGCGTTGAGGGGCTAGCGAGATCCGATACGCAGTATTTT. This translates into CSVEGLARSDTQYF.

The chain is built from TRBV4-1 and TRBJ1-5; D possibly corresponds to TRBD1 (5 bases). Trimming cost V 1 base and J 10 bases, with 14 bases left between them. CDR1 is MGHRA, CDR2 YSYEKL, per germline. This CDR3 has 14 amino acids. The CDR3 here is CASSQVSRGEPQHF. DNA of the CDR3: TGCGCCAGCAGCCAAGTGTCAAGGGGCGAACCCCAGCATTTT.

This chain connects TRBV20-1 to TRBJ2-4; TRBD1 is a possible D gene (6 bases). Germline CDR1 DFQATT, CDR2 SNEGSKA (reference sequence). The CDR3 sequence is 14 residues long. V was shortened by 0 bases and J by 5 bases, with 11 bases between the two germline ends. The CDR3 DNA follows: TGCAGTGCTAGAGATTACAGGGAACAAAACATTCAGTACTTC. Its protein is CSARDYREQNIQYF.

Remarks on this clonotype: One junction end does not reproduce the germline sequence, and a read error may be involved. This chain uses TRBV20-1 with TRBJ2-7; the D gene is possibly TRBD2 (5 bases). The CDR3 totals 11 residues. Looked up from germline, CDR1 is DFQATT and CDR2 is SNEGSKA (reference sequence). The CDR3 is CGASLLYEQYF. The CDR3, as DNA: TGCGGTGCTAGCCTGCTCTACGAGCAGTACTTC.